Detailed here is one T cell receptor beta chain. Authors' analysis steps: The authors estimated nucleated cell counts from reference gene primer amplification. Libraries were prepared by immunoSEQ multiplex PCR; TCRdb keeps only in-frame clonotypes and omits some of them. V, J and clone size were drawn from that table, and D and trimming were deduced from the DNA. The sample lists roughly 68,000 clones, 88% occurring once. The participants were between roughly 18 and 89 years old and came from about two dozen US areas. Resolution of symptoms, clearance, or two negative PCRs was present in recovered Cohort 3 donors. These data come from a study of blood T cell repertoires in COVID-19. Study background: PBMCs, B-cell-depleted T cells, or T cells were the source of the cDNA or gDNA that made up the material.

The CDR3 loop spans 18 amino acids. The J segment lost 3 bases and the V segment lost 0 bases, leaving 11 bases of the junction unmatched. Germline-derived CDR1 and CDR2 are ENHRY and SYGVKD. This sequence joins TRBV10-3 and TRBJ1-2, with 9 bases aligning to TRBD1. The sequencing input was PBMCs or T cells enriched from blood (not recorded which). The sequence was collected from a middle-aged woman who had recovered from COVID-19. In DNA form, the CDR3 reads TGTGCCATCAGTGAGTCGAATTATCGGGACAGGGCGGACTATGGCTACACCTTC. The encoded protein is CAISESNYRDRADYGYTF.